The 15 T cell receptor beta chains in this list originate from one sample, sequenced in a study of T cells in Graves' hyperthyroidism and ophthalmopathy. Researchers amplified the TCR beta CDR3 regions from RNA transcripts. During a first-round RT-PCR of the TCR CDR3, the HTBI primer set was used. TCRdb passed the multiplex PCR reads through MiXCR, listing each CDR3 protein once. Of around 420,000 distinct CDR3 sequences listed, approximately 14% are singletons. Specimen: blood. The source of these receptors is a woman aged 18-29 years with Graves' hyperthyroidism.

The chain recombines TRBV4-2 with TRBJ1-1; 9 positions agree with TRBD1. Trimming took 0 bases from V and 5 from J; bases not matched to a gene: 10. CDR3 length: 17 amino acids. Looked up from germline, CDR1 is LGHNA and CDR2 is YNFKEQ. CDR3 sequence: CASSQDGDRVSFTEAFF. In DNA, the CDR3 is TGTGCCAGCAGCCAAGACGGGGACAGGGTAAGCTTTACTGAAGCTTTCTTT.

This clonotype was observed a handful of times. The genes are TRBV9 and TRBJ1-4; D is unresolved. This CDR3 has 14 residues. Germline V gene lookup returns CDR1 SGDLS and CDR2 YYNGEE. Trimming pared 4 bases from V and 8 bases from J, leaving 15 bases between. The DNA for the CDR3 is TGTGCCAGCAGCCCGAGGGCTTCGGGGGAAAAACTGTTTTTT. Protein: CASSPRASGEKLFF. Full variable domain (missing parts from reference TRBV9 and TRBJ1-4): DSGVTQTPKHLITATGQRVTLRCSPRSGDLSVYWYQQSLDQGLQFLIQYYNGEERAKGNILERFSAQQFPDLHSELNLSSLELGDSALYFCASSPRASGEKLFFGSGTQLSVL.

The sample holds many counts of this clonotype. The J gene is TRBJ2-1, the V gene TRBV20-1; 10 bases line up with TRBD2. Trimming cost V 6 bases and J 6 bases; bases outside gene matches: 8. The V gene's germline CDR1 is DFQATT and CDR2 SNEGSKA (reference sequence). The CDR3 runs to 14 residues. The CDR3 DNA reads TGCAGTGCGCGGAGCGGGGGGGCTGCCAATGAGCAGTTCTTC. It specifies CSARSGGAANEQFF.

This clonotype was observed at least ten times. The rearrangement links TRBV7-9 to TRBJ1-1; 7 bases are shared with TRBD1. The ends lost 0 bases at V and 2 bases at J; junction bases unmatched: 3. This CDR3 has 15 amino acids. CDR1 is SEHNR, CDR2 FQNEAQ, per germline (reference sequence). The CDR3: CASSLAGDRNTEAFF. The CDR3 nucleotides are TGTGCCAGCAGCTTAGCGGGGGACAGAAACACTGAAGCTTTCTTT.

The V call is TRBV6-2 or TRBV6-3, the J call TRBJ1-3, with D perhaps TRBD1 (5 bases). Per germline, CDR1 MNHEY and CDR2 SVGEGT. The ends were cut back, 6 bases at V and 2 bases at J, with 14 bases in the middle. This CDR3 spans 15 amino acids. The CDR3 is CASRGTGVTGNTIYF. The CDR3 coding sequence is TGTGCCAGCAGGGGTACAGGAGTTACTGGAAACACCATATATTTT.

In this sample, this clonotype turned up a few times. The V call is TRBV4-1, the J call TRBJ2-1; TRBD2 matches 14 bases. The CDR3 is 16 residues long. With V trimmed by 2 bases and J by 8 bases, 5 bases remained unmatched. Per germline, CDR1 MGHRA and CDR2 YSYEKL. DNA for the CDR3: TGCGCCAGCAGCCAACGACTAGCGGGAGGGCCACATGAGCAGTTCTTC. Encoded protein: CASSQRLAGGPHEQFF.

As to this clonotype: This may be a read error: a much more frequent sequence differs by one nucleotide. This chain joins TRBV6-1 and TRBJ2-1; D remains ambiguous. CDR1 MNHNS and CDR2 SASEGT come from the germline V gene. The CDR3 loop spans 15 amino acids. The V end was cut by 5 bases, the J end by 1 base, with 12 bases between. The chain's CDR3 is CASSMSPPSYNEQFF. The CDR3 nucleotides read TGTGCCAGCAGTATGAGCCCTCCTTCCTACAATGAGCAGTTCTTC.

This clonotype was observed many times. This rearrangement joins TRBV5-5 to TRBJ1-5; unclear D gene. Trimming shortened V by 6 bases and J by 1 base, and 17 bases separated the two germline ends. Looked up from germline, CDR1 is SGHKS and CDR2 is YYEKEE (reference sequence). The CDR3 sequence is 16 residues long. The CDR3 loop reads CASTLAGEASNQPQHF. The CDR3 DNA follows: TGTGCCAGCACCCTTGCTGGGGAAGCAAGCAATCAGCCCCAGCATTTT.

This clonotype was detected only a few times. The chain links TRBV3-2 to TRBJ2-3. TRBV3-2 constitutes a pseudogene. The length of the CDR3 is 17 residues. In DNA form, the CDR3 reads TGTGCCAGCAGCCAAGATTTGACTATCTATTTTGGAGATACGCAGTATTTT. It translates to CASSQDLTIYFGDTQYF.

This clonotype has ten or more counts. The chain links TRBV7-9 to TRBJ2-7; 11 bases are a match to TRBD1. The CDR3 extends over 14 amino acids. Germline V gives CDR1 SEHNR, CDR2 FQNEAQ (reference sequence). V gave up 5 bases and J gave up 6 bases; unmatched junction bases: 6. In nucleotides, the CDR3 is TGTGCCAGCAGCAGGACAGGGGGCAGTCTCGAGCAGTACTTC. It encodes CASSRTGGSLEQYF.

The table lists this clonotype with a few counts. J is TRBJ1-2 and V is TRBV18, with D perhaps matching TRBD1 (6 bases). V was cut by 8 bases and J by 1 base, with 14 bases left in between. Germline V gene data show CDR1 as KGHSH and CDR2 as LQKENI. This CDR3 has 14 residues. The CDR3 DNA is TGTGCCAGCCTACCGGGACACGGTAACTATGGCTACACCTTC. Translation gives CASLPGHGNYGYTF.

This clonotype came up many times. The CDR3 coding sequence is TGTGCCAGCAGCCACCACAGAACAGGGGCAGATACGCAGTATTTT. It codes for CASSHHRTGADTQYF. V gene TRBV3-1 combines with J gene TRBJ2-3, with TRBD1 matching over 7 bases. CDR1 is LGHDT, CDR2 YNNKEL, per germline (reference sequence). J gave up 4 bases and V 3 bases, and 7 bases lay outside the gene matches. The length of the CDR3 is 15 residues.

In this sample, this clonotype turned up many times. The chain couples TRBV12-3 or TRBV12-4 to TRBJ2-7; 8 nucleotides line up with TRBD1. V was clipped by 8 bases and J by 3 bases; unmatched bases: 9. This CDR3 contains 14 residues. CDR3: CASQLWTGHYEQYF. In nucleotides, the CDR3 is TGTGCCAGCCAGCTCTGGACAGGGCACTACGAGCAGTACTTC.

Many counts were recorded for this clonotype. The V gene is TRBV20-1, the J gene TRBJ2-1, with 11 bases identical to TRBD2. V shed 2 bases and J 0 bases; nucleotides not matched to a gene: 9. The length of the CDR3 is 18 residues. Germline CDR1 reads DFQATT; CDR2 reads SNEGSKA (reference sequence). The CDR3 DNA sequence: TGCAGTGCTAGAAGTCTAGCGGGAGGTACTAGCTCCTACAATGAGCAGTTCTTC. The encoded protein is CSARSLAGGTSSYNEQFF.

This clonotype was observed a handful of times. This sequence joins TRBV20-1 and TRBJ2-3; 13 bases align to TRBD2. V was clipped by 0 bases and J by 5 bases; unmatched bases: 5. This CDR3 is built from 16 residues. Looked up from germline, CDR1 is DFQATT and CDR2 is SNEGSKA (reference sequence). CDR3 DNA: TGCAGTGCTAGAGAGACTAGCGGGAGGCCGGGAGATACGCAGTATTTT. Its protein is CSARETSGRPGDTQYF.